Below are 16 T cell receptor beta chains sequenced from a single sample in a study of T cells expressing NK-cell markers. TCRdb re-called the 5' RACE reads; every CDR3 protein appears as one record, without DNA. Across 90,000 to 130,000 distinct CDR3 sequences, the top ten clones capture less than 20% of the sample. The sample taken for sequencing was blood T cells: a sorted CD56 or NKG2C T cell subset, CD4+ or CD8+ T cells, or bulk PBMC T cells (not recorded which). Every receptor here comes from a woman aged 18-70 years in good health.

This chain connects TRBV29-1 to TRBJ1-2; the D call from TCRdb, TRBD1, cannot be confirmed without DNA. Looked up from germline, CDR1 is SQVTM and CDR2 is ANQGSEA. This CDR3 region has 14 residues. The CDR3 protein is CSVEPGQGNYGYTF.

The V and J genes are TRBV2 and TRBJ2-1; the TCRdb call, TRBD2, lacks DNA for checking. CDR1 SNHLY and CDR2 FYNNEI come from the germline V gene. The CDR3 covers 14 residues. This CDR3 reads CASSGLAVYNEQFF.

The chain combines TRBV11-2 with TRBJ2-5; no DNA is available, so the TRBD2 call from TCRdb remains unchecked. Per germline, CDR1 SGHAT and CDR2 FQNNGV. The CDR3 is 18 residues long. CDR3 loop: CASSLHPLAGEDKETQYF.

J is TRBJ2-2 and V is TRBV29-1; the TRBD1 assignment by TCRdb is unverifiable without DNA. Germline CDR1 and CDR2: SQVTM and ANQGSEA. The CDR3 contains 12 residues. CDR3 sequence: CSVGQGSGELFF.

This CDR3 is CASSEWGLAGAHEQFF. V usage is TRBV2 and J usage is TRBJ2-1; without DNA, the TCRdb call of TRBD2 cannot be checked. The germline gives CDR1 SNHLY, CDR2 FYNNEI. The CDR3 covers 16 residues.

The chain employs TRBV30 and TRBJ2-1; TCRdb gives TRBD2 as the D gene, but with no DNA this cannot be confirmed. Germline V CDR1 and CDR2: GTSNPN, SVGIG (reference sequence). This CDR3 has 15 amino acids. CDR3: CAWSSLAGDYNEQFF.

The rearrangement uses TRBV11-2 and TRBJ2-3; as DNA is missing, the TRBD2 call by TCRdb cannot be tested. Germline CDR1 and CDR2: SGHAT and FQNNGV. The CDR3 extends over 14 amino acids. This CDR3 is CASSLTSGSNTQYF. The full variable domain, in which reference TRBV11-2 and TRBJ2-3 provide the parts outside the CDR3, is EAGVAQSPRYKIIEKRQSVAFWCNPISGHATLYWYQQILGQGPKLLIQFQNNGVVDDSQLPKDRFSAERLKGVDSTLKIQPAKLEDSAVYLCASSLTSGSNTQYFGPGTRLTVL.

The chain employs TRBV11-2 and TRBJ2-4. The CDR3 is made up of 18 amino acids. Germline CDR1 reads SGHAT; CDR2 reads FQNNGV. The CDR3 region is CASSLPQPSDLAKNIQYF.

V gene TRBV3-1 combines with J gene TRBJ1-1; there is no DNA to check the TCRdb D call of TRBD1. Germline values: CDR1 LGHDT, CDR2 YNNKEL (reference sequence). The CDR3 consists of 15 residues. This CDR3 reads CASSQDPGRRTEAFF. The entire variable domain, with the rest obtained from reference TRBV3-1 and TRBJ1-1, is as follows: DTAVSQTPKYLVTQMGNDKSIKCEQNLGHDTMYWYKQDSKKFLKIMFSYNNKELIINETVPNRFSPKSPDKAHLNLHINSLELGDSAVYFCASSQDPGRRTEAFFGQGTRLTVV.

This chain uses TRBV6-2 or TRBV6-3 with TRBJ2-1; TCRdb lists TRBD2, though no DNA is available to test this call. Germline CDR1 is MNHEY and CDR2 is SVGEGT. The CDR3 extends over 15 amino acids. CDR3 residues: CASSTGTSVYNEQFF.

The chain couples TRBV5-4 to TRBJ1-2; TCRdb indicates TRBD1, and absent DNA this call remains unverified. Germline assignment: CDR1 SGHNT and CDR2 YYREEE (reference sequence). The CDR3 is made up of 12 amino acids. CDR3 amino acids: CASSPTGDGYTF.

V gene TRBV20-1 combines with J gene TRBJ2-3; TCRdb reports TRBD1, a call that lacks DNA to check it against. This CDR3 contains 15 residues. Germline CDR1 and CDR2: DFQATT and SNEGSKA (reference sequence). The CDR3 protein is CSASVSRGRTDTQYF.

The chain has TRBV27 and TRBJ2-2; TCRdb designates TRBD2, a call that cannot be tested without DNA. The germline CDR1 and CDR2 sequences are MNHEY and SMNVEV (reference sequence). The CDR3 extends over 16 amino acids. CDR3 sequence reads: CASSYGLAGGTGELFF.

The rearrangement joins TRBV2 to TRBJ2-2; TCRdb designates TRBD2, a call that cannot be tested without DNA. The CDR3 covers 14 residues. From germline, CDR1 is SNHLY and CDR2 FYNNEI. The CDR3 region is CASLRLTNTGELFF.

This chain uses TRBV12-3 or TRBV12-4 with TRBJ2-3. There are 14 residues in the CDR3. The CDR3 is CASSYTASTDTQYF.

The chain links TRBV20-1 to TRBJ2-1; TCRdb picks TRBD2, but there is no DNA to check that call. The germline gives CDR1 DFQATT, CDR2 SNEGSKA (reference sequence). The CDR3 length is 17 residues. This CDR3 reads CSASGGTSGSSYNEQFF.